The 13 T cell receptor beta chains reported below all come from one sample, sequenced in a study of blood T cell repertoires in COVID-19. Method: immunoSEQ multiplex PCR; TCRdb's copy keeps in-frame clones and lacks some. Among about 140,000 clones listed, roughly 80% were seen once. Sequenced input: peripheral blood. The receptors shown here come from a human donor in a cohort sampled during active COVID-19.

This clone was counted only a few times. The rearrangement links TRBV9 to TRBJ2-1; no clear D gene. Deletions cut 2 bases from V and 7 bases from J, with 10 bases between. The CDR3 totals 13 residues. Per the germline V gene, CDR1 is SGDLS and CDR2 is YYNGEE. The CDR3 nucleotides read TGTGCCAGCAGCGTCAATCCTAGAAATGAGCAGTTCTTC. It is translated as CASSVNPRNEQFF.

About this clone: Other DNA sequences of this sample code for an identical CDR3. The gene calls are TRBV14 and TRBJ1-1; 9 bases agree with TRBD1. This CDR3 is 14 amino acids long. V was clipped by 1 base and J by 5 bases; unmatched bases: 2. CDR1 is SGHDN, CDR2 FVKESK, per germline. The CDR3 region has the DNA TGTGCCAGCAGCCAAGCGGGGACAGGGACTGAAGCTTTCTTT. It translates to CASSQAGTGTEAFF.

This clone was counted a few times. The rearrangement uses TRBV6-5 and TRBJ2-7, with 9 bases identical to TRBD2. The CDR3 sequence is 16 residues long. Germline assignment: CDR1 MNHEY and CDR2 SVGAGI. V trimming: 0 bases; J trimming: 1 base; junction bases outside the gene matches: 4. The CDR3 DNA reads TGTGCCAGCAGTTACTCGGCGGGGGGGCTTTCCTACGAGCAGTACTTC. Amino acids: CASSYSAGGLSYEQYF.

The chain has TRBV7-2 and TRBJ1-1; the D is unclear. V was cut by 5 bases and J by 3 bases, with 10 bases left in between. Germline V CDR1 and CDR2: SGHTA, FQGNSA. CDR3 length: 13 residues. CDR3 amino acids: CASSPQRHTEAFF. The CDR3 nucleotides read TGTGCCAGCAGCCCACAGAGACACACTGAAGCTTTCTTT.

The chain uses TRBV6-1 and TRBJ1-5; no reliable D call. The V gene's germline CDR1 is MNHNS and CDR2 SASEGT. The CDR3 runs to 15 residues. The V and J ends lost 0 bases and 0 bases respectively, with 6 bases between them. The CDR3 sequence: CASSEAPYSNQPQHF. Here the CDR3 DNA reads TGTGCCAGCAGTGAAGCCCCCTATAGCAATCAGCCCCAGCATTTT.

J is TRBJ2-6 and V is TRBV28, with a tentative D call TRBD2 (5 bases). This CDR3 is built from 15 residues. Deletions cut 4 bases from V and 4 bases from J, with 11 bases between. Germline V gives CDR1 MDHEN, CDR2 SYDVKM. The CDR3 region is CASSSWAGGANVLTF. CDR3 DNA sequence: TGTGCCAGCAGTTCCTGGGCGGGCGGGGCCAACGTCCTGACTTTC.

In its sample, this clone was seen a few times. The V gene is TRBV2, the J gene TRBJ2-4; no definite D call. The V end lost 5 bases, the J end lost 0 bases, and 11 bases lay between the germline ends. The CDR3 runs 15 residues. Looked up from germline, CDR1 is SNHLY and CDR2 is FYNNEI. The CDR3 reads CASSTPVLAKNIQYF. The CDR3 DNA is TGTGCCAGCAGTACACCCGTTCTAGCCAAAAACATTCAGTACTTC.

The J gene is TRBJ1-4, the V gene TRBV5-1; 11 nucleotides match TRBD1. Germline assignment: CDR1 SGHRS and CDR2 YFSETQ. Trimming took 4 bases from V and 1 from J; bases not matched to a gene: 9. CDR3 size: 18 residues. In DNA, the CDR3 is TGCGCCAGCAGCCCACGGACAGGGGGCATGTTAACTAATGAAAAACTGTTTTTT. As protein: CASSPRTGGMLTNEKLFF.

V is TRBV21-1 and J is TRBJ2-7; TRBD2, as called in the table, went unchecked against the DNA. TRBV21-1 is tagged as a pseudogene. This CDR3 comprises 10 residues. CDR3 amino acids: CASSSREQYF. The CDR3 DNA reads TGTGCCAGCAGCTCTCGCGAGCAGTACTTC.

The chain employs TRBV7-9 and TRBJ1-4; D gene unclear. The ends were cut back, 4 bases at V and 7 bases at J, with 13 bases in the middle. Germline CDR1 and CDR2: SEHNR and FQNEAQ (reference sequence). The CDR3 contains 14 residues. CDR3 nucleotides: TGTGCCAGCAGCTCATGGGAGGGCCTTGAAAAACTGTTTTTT. This gives the protein CASSSWEGLEKLFF.

This chain links TRBV7-9 with TRBJ2-3; possible D gene TRBD2, 7 bases. The germline V and J ends were trimmed by 5 bases and 6 bases, with 21 bases remaining between them. The germline gives CDR1 SEHNR, CDR2 FQNEAQ (reference sequence). The CDR3 is 16 residues long. The CDR3 here is CASSLGGGRRPDTQYF. As DNA, the CDR3 is TGTGCCAGCAGCCTAGGGGGGGGGCGGCGCCCCGATACGCAGTATTTT.

This chain uses TRBV25-1 with TRBJ2-3, with TRBD1 identical over 7 bases. V dropped 4 bases and J dropped 2; count of bases not matched to a gene: 6. This CDR3 has 15 amino acids. Germline loops: CDR1 MGHDK, CDR2 SYGVNS. The CDR3 spells CASSVTDRPTDTQYF. The CDR3 region has the DNA TGTGCCAGCAGTGTTACGGACAGGCCCACAGATACGCAGTATTTT.

The chain recombines TRBV10-3 with TRBJ1-6; 8 bases agree with TRBD1. The CDR3 totals 14 residues. Per germline, CDR1 ENHRY and CDR2 SYGVKD. V dropped 6 bases and J dropped 9; count of bases not matched to a gene: 7. CDR3 nucleotides: TGTGCCATCAGGGGGACAGGCGGATTTTCACCCCTCCACTTT. Translated: CAIRGTGGFSPLHF.